This TCR beta chain is drawn from a study of blood T cell repertoires in COVID-19. For the study at large: T cells, B-cell-depleted T cells, or PBMCs supplied cDNA or gDNA.

The method was immunoSEQ multiplex PCR; TCRdb's version includes in-frame clones alone and lacks a portion of them. The table has hundreds of thousands of clones, more than 70% seen once. Clinical history as reported by participants underpinned cohort assignment. There are 15 residues in the CDR3. V was cut by 5 bases and J by 2 bases, with 15 bases left in between. Germline assignment: CDR1 SGHVS and CDR2 FNYEAQ. The clonotype was recovered from a middle-aged man in a cohort exposed to, infected with or recovered from COVID-19 (not recorded which). Sequenced material: PBMCs or T cells enriched from blood (not recorded which). The chain links TRBV7-6 to TRBJ1-2; TRBD1 is a possible D gene (6 bases). CDR3 bases: TGTGCCAGCAGCCTCAATGGGGGCCTGAACTATGGCTACACCTTC. Translation: CASSLNGGLNYGYTF.